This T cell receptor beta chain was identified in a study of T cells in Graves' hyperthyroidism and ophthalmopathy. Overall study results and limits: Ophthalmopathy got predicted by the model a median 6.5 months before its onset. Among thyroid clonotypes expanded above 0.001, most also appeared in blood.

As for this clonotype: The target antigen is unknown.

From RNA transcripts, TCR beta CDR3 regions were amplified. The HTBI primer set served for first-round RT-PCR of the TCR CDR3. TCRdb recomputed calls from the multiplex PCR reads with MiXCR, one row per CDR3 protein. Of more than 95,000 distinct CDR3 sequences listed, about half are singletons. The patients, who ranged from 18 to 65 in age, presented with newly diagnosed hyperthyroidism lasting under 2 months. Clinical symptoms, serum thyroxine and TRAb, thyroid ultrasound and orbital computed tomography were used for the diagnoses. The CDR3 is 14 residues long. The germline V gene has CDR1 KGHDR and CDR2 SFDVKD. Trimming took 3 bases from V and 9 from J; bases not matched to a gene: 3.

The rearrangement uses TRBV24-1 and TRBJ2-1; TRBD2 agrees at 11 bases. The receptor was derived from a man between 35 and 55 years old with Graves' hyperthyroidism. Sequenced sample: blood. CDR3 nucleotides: TGTGCCACCAGTGATCGTAGCGGGAGGGTTGAGCAGTTCTTC. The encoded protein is CATSDRSGRVEQFF.